This T cell receptor (beta chain) was obtained from a study of OX40 agonist ivuxolimab in advanced cancers. TCRdb's copy holds only in-frame clones and misses some; the assay was immunoSEQ multiplex PCR. This sample has tens of thousands of clones, with 75% to 80% found just once. Blood got drawn at baseline, again on cycle 4 day 1, and then on cycle 7 day 1. This receptor was taken from an adult with an advanced solid tumor such as melanoma, head and neck, liver or kidney cancer. The sample consisted of CD4+ or CD8+ T cells sorted from blood, taken in a trial of the OX40 agonist ivuxolimab.

The CDR3 coding sequence is TGTGCCAGCAGCCGGGACGGACGGAACTATGGCTACACCTTC. Translating gives CASSRDGRNYGYTF. V gene TRBV5-4 combines with J gene TRBJ1-2; weak D call: TRBD1 (5 bases). Germline CDR1 SGHNT, CDR2 YYREEE (reference sequence). The CDR3 has 14 residues. The V end lost 4 bases, the J end lost 2 bases, and 12 bases lay between the germline ends.